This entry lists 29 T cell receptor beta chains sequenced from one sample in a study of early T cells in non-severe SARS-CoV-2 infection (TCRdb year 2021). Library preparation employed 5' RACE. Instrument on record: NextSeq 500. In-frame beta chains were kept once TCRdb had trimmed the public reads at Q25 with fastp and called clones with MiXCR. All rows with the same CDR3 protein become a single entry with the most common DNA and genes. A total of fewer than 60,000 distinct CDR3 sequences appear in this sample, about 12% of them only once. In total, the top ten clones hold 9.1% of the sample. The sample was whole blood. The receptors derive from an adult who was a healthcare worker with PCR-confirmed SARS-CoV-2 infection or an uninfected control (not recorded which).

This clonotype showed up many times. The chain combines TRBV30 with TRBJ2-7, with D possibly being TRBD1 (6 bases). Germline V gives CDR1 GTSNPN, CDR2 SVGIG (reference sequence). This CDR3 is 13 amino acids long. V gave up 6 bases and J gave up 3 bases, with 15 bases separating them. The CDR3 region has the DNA TGTGCCTGCAAAAAGGGGGTCTTCTACGAGCAGTACTTC. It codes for CACKKGVFYEQYF. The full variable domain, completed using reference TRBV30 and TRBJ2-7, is SQTIHQWPATLVQPVGSPLSLECTVEGTSNPNLYWYRQAAGRGLQLLFYSVGIGQISSEVPQNLSASRPQDRQFILSSKKLLLSDSGFYLCACKKGVFYEQYFGPGTRLTVT.

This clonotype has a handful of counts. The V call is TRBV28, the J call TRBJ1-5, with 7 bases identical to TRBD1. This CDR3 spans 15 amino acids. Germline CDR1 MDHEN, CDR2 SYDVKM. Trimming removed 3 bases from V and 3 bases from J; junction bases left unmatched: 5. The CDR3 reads CASSFRQGVNQPQHF. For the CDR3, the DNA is TGTGCCAGCAGTTTTCGGCAGGGGGTCAATCAGCCCCAGCATTTT.

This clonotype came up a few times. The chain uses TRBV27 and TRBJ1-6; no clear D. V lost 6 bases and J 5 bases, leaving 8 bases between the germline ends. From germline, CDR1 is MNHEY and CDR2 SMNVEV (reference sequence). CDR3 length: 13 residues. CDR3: CASRPYDNSPLHF. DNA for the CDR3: TGTGCCAGCAGGCCTTACGATAATTCACCCCTCCACTTT.

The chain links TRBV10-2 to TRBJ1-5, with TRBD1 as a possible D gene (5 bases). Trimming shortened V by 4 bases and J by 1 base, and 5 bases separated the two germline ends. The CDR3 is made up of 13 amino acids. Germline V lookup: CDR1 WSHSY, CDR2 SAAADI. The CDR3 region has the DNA TGCGCCAGCAGTGGGACAAGCAATCAGCCCCAGCATTTT. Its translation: CASSGTSNQPQHF.

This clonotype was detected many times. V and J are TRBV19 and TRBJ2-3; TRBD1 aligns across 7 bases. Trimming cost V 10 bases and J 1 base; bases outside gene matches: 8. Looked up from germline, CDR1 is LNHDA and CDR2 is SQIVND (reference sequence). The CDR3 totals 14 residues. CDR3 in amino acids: CATRPGQRTDTQYF. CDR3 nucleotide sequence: TGTGCCACCAGACCGGGACAGCGCACAGATACGCAGTATTTT. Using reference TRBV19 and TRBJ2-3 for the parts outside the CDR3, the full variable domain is DGGITQSPKYLFRKEGQNVTLSCEQNLNHDAMYWYRQDPGQGLRLIYYSQIVNDFQKGDIAEGYSVSREKKESFPLTVTSAQKNPTAFYLCATRPGQRTDTQYFGPGTRLTVL.

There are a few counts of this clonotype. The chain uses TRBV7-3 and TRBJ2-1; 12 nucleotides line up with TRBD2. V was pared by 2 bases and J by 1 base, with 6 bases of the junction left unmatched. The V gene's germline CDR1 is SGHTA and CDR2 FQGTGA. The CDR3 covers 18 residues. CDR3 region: CASSLDGLAGRSYNEQFF. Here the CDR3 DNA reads TGTGCCAGCAGCTTAGACGGACTAGCGGGAAGATCCTACAATGAGCAGTTCTTC. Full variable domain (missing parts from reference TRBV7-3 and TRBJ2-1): GAGVSQTPSNKVTEKGKYVELRCDPISGHTALYWYRQSLGQGPEFLIYFQGTGAADDSGLPNDRFFAVRPEGSVSTLKIQRTERGDSAVYLCASSLDGLAGRSYNEQFFGPGTRLTVL.

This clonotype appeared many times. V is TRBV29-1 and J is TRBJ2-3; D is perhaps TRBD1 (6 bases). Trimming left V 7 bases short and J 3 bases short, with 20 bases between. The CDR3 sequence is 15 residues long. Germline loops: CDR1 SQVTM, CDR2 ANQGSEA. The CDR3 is CSAFNGGRGTDTQYF. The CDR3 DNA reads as TGCAGCGCATTCAATGGGGGCAGGGGAACAGATACGCAGTATTTT.

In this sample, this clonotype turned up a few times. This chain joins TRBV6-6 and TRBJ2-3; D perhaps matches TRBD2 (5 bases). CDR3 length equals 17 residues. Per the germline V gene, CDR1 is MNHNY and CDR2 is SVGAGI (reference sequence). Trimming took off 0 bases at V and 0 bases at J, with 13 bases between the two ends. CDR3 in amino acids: CASSYSTRETSTDTQYF. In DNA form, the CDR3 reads TGTGCCAGCAGTTACTCGACGAGGGAGACTAGCACAGATACGCAGTATTTT.

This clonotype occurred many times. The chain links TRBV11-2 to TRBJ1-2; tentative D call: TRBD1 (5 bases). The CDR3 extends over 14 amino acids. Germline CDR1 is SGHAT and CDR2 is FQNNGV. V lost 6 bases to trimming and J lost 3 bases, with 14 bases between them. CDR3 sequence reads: CASSTGFSDYGYTF. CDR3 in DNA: TGTGCCAGCAGTACAGGTTTTTCCGACTATGGCTACACCTTC.

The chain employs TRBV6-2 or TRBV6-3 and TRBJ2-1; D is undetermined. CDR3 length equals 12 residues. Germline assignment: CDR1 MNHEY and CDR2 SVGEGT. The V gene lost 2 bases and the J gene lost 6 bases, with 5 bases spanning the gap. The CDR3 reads CASSYRPNEQFF. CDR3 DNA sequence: TGTGCCAGCAGTTACCGGCCCAATGAGCAGTTCTTC.

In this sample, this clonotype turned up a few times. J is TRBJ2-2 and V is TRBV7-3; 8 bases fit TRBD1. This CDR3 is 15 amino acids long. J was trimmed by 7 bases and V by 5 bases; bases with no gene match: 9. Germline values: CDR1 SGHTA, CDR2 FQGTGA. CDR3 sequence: CASSPYMGTGGELFF. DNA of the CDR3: TGTGCCAGCAGCCCGTACATGGGGACAGGCGGGGAGCTGTTTTTT.

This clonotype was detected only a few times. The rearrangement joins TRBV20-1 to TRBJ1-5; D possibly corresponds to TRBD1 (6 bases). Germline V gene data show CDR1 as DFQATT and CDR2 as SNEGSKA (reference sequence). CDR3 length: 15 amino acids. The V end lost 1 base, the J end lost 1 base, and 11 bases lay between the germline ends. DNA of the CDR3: TGCAGTGCTAGAGTGGACAGCACCAGCAATCAGCCCCAGCATTTT. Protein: CSARVDSTSNQPQHF.

CDR3 in DNA: TGTGCCAGCAGTTTTGAGCGAGGGACGGAGAGGGGCTACACCTTC. This gives the protein CASSFERGTERGYTF. J is TRBJ1-2 and V is TRBV28, with D possibly TRBD1 on 5 matching bases. Trimming left V 3 bases short and J 8 bases short, with 19 bases between. This CDR3 region has 15 residues. The germline V gene encodes CDR1 MDHEN and CDR2 SYDVKM.

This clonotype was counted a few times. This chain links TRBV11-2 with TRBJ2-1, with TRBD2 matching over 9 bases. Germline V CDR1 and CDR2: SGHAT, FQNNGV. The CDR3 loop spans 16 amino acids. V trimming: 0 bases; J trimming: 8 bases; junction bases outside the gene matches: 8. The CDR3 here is CASSLDPASGTHEQFF. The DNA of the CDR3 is TGTGCCAGCAGCTTAGATCCGGCTAGCGGGACGCATGAGCAGTTCTTC. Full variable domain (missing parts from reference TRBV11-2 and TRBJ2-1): EAGVAQSPRYKIIEKRQSVAFWCNPISGHATLYWYQQILGQGPKLLIQFQNNGVVDDSQLPKDRFSAERLKGVDSTLKIQPAKLEDSAVYLCASSLDPASGTHEQFFGPGTRLTVL.

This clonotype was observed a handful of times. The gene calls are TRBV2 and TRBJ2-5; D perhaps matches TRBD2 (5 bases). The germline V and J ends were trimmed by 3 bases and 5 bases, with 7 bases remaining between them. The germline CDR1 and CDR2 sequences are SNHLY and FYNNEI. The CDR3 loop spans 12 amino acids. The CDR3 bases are TGTGCCAGCAGTGAGGGAGAGGAGACCCAGTACTTC. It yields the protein CASSEGEETQYF.

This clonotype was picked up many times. The CDR3 reads CASSISGYGYTF. In nucleotides, the CDR3 is TGTGCCAGTAGTATCAGCGGCTATGGCTACACCTTC. The chain uses TRBV19 and TRBJ1-2; the D is unclear. The length of the CDR3 is 12 residues. Trimming took off 3 bases at V and 4 bases at J, with 6 bases between the two ends. Germline V gene data show CDR1 as LNHDA and CDR2 as SQIVND (reference sequence).

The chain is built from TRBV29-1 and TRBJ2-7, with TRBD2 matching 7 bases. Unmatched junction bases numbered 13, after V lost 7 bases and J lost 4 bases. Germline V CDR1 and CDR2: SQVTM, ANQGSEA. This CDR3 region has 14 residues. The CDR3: CSAPRASGPYEQYF. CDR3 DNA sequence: TGCAGCGCCCCCCGGGCTAGCGGACCGTACGAGCAGTACTTC.

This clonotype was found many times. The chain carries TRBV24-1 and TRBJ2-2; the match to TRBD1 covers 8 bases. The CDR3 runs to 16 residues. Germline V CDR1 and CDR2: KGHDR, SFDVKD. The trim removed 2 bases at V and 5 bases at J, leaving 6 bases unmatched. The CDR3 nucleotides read TGTGCCACCAGTGATTACCAGGGGGCGCGTACCGGGGAGCTGTTTTTT. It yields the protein CATSDYQGARTGELFF.

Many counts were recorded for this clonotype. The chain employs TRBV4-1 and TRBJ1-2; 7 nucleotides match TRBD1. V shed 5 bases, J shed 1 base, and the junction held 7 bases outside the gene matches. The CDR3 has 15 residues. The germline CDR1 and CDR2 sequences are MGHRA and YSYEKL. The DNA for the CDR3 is TGCGCCAGCAGCGGACGGGACAGCCTTAACTATGGCTACACCTTC. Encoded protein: CASSGRDSLNYGYTF.

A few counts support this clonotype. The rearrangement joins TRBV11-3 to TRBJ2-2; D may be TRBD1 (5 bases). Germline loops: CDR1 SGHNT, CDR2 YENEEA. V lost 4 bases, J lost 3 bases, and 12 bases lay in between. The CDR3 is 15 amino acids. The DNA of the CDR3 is TGTGCCAGCAGCTCTCAGGGTAGTCACACCGGGGAGCTGTTTTTT. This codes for CASSSQGSHTGELFF. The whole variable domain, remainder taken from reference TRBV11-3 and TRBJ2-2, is EAGVVQSPRYKIIEKKQPVAFWCNPISGHNTLYWYLQNLGQGPELLIRYENEEAVDDSQLPKDRFSAERLKGVDSTLKIQPAELGDSAVYLCASSSQGSHTGELFFGEGSRLTVL.

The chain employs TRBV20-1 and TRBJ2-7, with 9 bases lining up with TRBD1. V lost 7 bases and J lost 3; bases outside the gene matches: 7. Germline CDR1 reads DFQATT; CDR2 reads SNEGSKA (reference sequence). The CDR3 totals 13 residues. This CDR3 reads CSVPGQGHYEQYF. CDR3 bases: TGCAGTGTTCCGGGACAGGGCCACTACGAGCAGTACTTC.

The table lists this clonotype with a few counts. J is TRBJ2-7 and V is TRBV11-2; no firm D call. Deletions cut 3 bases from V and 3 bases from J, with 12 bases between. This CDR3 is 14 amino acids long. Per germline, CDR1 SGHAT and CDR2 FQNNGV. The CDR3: CASSFLIGSYEQYF. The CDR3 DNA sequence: TGTGCCAGCAGCTTCCTAATCGGTAGCTACGAGCAGTACTTC.

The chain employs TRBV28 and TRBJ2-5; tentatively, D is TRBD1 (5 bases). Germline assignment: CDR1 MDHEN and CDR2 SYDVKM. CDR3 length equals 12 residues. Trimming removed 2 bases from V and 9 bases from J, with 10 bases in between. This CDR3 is CASSLVVGAQYF. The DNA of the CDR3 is TGTGCCAGCAGTTTAGTCGTAGGGGCCCAGTACTTC.

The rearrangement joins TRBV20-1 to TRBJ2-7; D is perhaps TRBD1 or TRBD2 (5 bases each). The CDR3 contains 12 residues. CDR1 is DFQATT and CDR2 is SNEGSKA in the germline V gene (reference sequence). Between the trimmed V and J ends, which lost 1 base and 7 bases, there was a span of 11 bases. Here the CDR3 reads CSARGGRLEQYF. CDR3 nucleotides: TGCAGTGCTAGAGGGGGACGACTTGAGCAGTACTTC.

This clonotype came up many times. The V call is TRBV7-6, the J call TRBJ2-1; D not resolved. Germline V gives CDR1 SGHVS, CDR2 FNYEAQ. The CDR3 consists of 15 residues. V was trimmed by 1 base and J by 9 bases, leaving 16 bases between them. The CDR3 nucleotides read TGTGCCAGCAGCTTAGGGTCCCGGGCCACTCGTGAGCAGTTCTTC. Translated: CASSLGSRATREQFF.

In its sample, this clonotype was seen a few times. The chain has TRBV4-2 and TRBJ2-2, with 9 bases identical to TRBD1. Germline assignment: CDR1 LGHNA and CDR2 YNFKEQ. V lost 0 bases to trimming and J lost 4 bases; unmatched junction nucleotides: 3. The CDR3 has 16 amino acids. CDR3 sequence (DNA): TGTGCCAGCAGCCAAGAACAGGGGGCAGTCACCGGGGAGCTGTTTTTT. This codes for CASSQEQGAVTGELFF.

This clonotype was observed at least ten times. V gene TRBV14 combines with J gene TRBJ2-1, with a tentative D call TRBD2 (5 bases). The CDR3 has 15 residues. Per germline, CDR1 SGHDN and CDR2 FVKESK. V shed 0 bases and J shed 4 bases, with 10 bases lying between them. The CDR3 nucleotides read TGTGCCAGCAGCCAAGAACTAGTTACGTACAATGAGCAGTTCTTC. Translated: CASSQELVTYNEQFF.

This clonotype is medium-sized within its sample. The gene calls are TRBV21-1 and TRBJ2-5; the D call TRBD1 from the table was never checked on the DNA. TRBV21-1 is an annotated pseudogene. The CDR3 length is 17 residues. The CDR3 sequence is CASSKEWGQPKQETQYF. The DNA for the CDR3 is TGTGCCAGCAGCAAAGAATGGGGACAACCCAAGCAAGAGACCCAGTACTTC.

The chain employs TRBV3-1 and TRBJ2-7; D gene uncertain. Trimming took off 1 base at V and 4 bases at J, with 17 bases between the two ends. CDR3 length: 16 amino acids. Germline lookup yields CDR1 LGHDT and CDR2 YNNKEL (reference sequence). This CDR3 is CASSQGFRSPLYEQYF. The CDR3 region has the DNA TGTGCCAGCAGCCAAGGATTTCGGAGCCCGCTATACGAGCAGTACTTC.